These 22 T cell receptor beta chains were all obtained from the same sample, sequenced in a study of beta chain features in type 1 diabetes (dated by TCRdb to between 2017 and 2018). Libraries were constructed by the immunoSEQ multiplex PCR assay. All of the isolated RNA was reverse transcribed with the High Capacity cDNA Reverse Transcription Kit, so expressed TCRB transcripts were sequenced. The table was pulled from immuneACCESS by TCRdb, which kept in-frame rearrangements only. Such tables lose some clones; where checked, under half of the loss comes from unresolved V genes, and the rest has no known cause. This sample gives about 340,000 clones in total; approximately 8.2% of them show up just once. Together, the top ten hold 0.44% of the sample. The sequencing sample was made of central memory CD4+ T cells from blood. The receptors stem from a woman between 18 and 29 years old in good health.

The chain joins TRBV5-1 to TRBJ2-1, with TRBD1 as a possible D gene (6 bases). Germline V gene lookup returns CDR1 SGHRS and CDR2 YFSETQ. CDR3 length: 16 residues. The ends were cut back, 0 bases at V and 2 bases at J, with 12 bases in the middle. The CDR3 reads CASSLDWGHAYNEQFF. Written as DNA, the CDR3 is TGCGCCAGCAGCTTGGATTGGGGGCATGCCTACAATGAGCAGTTCTTC. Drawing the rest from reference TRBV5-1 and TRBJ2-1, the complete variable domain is KAGVTQTPRYLIKTRGQQVTLSCSPISGHRSVSWYQQTPGQGLQFLFEYFSETQRNKGNFPGRFSGRQFSNSRSEMNVSTLELGDSALYLCASSLDWGHAYNEQFFGPGTRLTVL.

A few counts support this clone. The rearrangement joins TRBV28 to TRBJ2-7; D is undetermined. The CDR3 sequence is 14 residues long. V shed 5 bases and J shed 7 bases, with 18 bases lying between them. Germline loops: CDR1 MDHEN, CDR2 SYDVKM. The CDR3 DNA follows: TGTGCCAGCAGTCCTCCCTATCGTCCCAATGAGCAGTACTTC. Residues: CASSPPYRPNEQYF.

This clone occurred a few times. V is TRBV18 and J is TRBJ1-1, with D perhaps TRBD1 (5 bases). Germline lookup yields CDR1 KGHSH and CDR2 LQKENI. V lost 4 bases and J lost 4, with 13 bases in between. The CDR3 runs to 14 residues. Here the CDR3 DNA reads TGTGCCAGCTCACGAGCGGGAGGGACCACTGAAGCTTTCTTT. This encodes CASSRAGGTTEAFF.

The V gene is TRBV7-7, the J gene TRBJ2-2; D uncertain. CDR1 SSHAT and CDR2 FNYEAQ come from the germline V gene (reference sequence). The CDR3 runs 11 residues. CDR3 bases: TGTGCTAGCTCTTCGGGCGGGGAGCTGTTTTTT. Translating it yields CASSSGGELFF.

CDR3 sequence (DNA): TGTGCCAGCACCTCAGGGGGAAACAATGAGCAGTTCTTC. Residues: CASTSGGNNEQFF. The V gene is TRBV27, the J gene TRBJ2-1, with TRBD1 matching over 7 bases. CDR3 length equals 13 residues. The V segment lost 7 bases and the J segment 5 bases; nucleotides outside the gene matches: 5. The germline CDR1 and CDR2 sequences are MNHEY and SMNVEV (reference sequence).

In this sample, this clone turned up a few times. CDR3 sequence (DNA): TGCAGCGTTTCCATCACCGGGACAGGGCGGACTGAAGCTTTCTTT. Residues: CSVSITGTGRTEAFF. The chain combines TRBV29-1 with TRBJ1-1; TRBD1 agrees at 9 bases. This CDR3 contains 15 residues. Per the germline V gene, CDR1 is SQVTM and CDR2 is ANQGSEA. Trimming removed 5 bases from V and 5 bases from J; junction bases left unmatched: 12.

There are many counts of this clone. The CDR3 nucleotides are TGTGCCAGCAGCCCCAGGACTAGCGATGAGCAGTTCTTC. Amino acids: CASSPRTSDEQFF. The chain combines TRBV7-2 with TRBJ2-1; 9 bases fit TRBD2. This CDR3 comprises 13 residues. J was trimmed by 8 bases and V by 5 bases; bases with no gene match: 4. CDR1 is SGHTA and CDR2 is FQGNSA in the germline V gene.

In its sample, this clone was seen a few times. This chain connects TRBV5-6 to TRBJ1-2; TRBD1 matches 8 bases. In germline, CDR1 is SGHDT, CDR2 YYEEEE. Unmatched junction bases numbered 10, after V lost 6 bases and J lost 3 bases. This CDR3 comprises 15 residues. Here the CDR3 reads CASTIGQGFDYGYTF. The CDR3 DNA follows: TGTGCCAGCACCATTGGACAGGGATTCGACTATGGCTACACCTTC.

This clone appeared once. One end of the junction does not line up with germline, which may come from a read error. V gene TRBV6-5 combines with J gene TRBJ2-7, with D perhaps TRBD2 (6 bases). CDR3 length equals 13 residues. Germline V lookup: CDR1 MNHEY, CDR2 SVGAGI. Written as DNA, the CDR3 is TGTGCCAGCAGTTACTTTTTACCGGGACTCAAGAACTTC. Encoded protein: CASSYFLPGLKNF.

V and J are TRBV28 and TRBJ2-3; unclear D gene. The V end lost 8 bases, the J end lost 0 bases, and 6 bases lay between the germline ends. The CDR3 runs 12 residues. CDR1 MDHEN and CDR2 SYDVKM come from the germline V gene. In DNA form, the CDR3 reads TGTGCCAGCGTAACAAGCACAGATACGCAGTATTTT. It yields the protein CASVTSTDTQYF.

CDR3 sequence: CASSFDPQSSYEQYF. CDR3 sequence (DNA): TGTGCCAGCAGCTTCGACCCACAGTCATCCTACGAGCAGTACTTC. The J gene is TRBJ2-7, the V gene TRBV28; D unresolved. CDR1 and CDR2 from the germline V gene are MDHEN and SYDVKM. The CDR3 consists of 15 residues. V lost 6 bases, J lost 1 base, and 16 bases lay in between.

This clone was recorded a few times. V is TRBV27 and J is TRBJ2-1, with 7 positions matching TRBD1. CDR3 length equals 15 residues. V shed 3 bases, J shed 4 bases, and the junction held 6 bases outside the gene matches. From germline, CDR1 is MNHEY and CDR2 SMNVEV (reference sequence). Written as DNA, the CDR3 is TGTGCCAGCAGTTTCGAGGGGGCTAGGTACAATGAGCAGTTCTTC. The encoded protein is CASSFEGARYNEQFF.

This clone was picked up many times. CDR3: CASSPAGAGGTYEQYF. The DNA of the CDR3 is TGTGCCAGCAGCCCCGCGGGAGCGGGAGGGACCTACGAGCAGTACTTC. This rearrangement joins TRBV4-2 to TRBJ2-7; TRBD2 matches at 10 bases. The CDR3 runs 16 residues. Germline V gene sequence: CDR1 LGHNA, CDR2 YNFKEQ. The ends lost 4 bases at V and 2 bases at J; junction bases unmatched: 8.

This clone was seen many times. The CDR3 reads CASSLETLVAGNTIYF. Here the CDR3 DNA reads TGCGCCAGCAGCTTGGAGACTTTAGTCGCTGGAAACACCATATATTTT. The chain recombines TRBV5-1 with TRBJ1-3, with D unresolved. This CDR3 has 16 residues. Trimming shortened V by 0 bases and J by 2 bases, and 12 bases separated the two germline ends. Per the germline V gene, CDR1 is SGHRS and CDR2 is YFSETQ. The complete variable domain, with remaining parts taken from reference TRBV5-1 and TRBJ1-3, reads KAGVTQTPRYLIKTRGQQVTLSCSPISGHRSVSWYQQTPGQGLQFLFEYFSETQRNKGNFPGRFSGRQFSNSRSEMNVSTLELGDSALYLCASSLETLVAGNTIYFGEGSWLTVV.

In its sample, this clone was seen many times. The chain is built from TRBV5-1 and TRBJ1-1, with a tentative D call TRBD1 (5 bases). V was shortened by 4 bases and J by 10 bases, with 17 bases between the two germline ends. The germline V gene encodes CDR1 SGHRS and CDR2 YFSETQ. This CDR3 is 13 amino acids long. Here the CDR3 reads CASSTLLGEGAFF. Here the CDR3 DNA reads TGCGCCAGCAGCACCCTGTTGGGGGAGGGAGCTTTCTTT.

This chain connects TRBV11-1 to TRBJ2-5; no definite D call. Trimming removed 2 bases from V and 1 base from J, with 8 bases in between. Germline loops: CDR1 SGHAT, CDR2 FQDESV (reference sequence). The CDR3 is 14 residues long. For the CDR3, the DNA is TGTGCCAGCAGCTTACTAGGCGGCCAAGAGACCCAGTACTTC. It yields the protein CASSLLGGQETQYF.

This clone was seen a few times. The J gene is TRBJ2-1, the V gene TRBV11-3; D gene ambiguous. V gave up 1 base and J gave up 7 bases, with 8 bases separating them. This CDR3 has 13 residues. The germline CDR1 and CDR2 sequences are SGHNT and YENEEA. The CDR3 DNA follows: TGTGCCAGCAGCTTAGGTGCTATGAATGAGCAGTTCTTC. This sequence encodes CASSLGAMNEQFF. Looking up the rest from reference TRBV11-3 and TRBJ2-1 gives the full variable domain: EAGVVQSPRYKIIEKKQPVAFWCNPISGHNTLYWYLQNLGQGPELLIRYENEEAVDDSQLPKDRFSAERLKGVDSTLKIQPAELGDSAVYLCASSLGAMNEQFFGPGTRLTVL.

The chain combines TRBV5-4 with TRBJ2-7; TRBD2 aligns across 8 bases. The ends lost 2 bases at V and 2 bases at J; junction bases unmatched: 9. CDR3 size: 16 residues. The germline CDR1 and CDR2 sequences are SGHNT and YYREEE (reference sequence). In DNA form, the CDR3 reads TGTGCCAGCAGCTTATCACTCGCGGGAGGCCCCTACGAGCAGTACTTC. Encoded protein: CASSLSLAGGPYEQYF.

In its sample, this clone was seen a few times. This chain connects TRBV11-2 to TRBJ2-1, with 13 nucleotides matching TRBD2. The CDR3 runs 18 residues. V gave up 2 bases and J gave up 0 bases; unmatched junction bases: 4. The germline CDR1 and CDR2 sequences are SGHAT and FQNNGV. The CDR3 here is CASSLTGLAGISYNEQFF. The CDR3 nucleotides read TGTGCCAGCAGCTTAACGGGACTAGCGGGAATCTCCTACAATGAGCAGTTCTTC.

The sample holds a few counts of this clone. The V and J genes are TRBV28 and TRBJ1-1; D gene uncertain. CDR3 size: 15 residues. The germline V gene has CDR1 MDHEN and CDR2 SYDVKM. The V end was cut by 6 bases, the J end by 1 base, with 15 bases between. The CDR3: CASRESDLRNTEAFF. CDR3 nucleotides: TGTGCCAGCAGAGAGTCGGACCTAAGGAACACTGAAGCTTTCTTT.

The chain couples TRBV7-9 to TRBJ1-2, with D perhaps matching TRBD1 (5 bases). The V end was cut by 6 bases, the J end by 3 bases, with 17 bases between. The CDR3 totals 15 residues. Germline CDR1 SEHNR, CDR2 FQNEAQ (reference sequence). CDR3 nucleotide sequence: TGTGCCAGCAGTTCTCGCCAGGGAGGAGACTATGGCTACACCTTC. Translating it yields CASSSRQGGDYGYTF.

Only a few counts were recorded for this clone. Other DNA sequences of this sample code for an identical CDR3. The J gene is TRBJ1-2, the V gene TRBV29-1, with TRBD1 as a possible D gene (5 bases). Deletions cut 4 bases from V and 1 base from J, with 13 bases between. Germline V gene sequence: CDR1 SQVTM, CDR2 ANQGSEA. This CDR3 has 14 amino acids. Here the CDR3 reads CSVVARGLNYGYTF. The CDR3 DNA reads TGCAGCGTTGTCGCCCGGGGCCTTAACTATGGCTACACCTTC.